The next 20 T cell receptor beta chains were all read from a single sample in a study of technical replicates of blood from four donors. Sequencing used immunoSEQ multiplex PCR; TCRdb keeps in-frame clones, though not all of them. The profile shows fewer than 90,000 clones, about 96% of them singletons. Material for sequencing was T cells isolated from PBMCs. The receptors originated from a human donor in good health.

This clone was observed a single time. This chain uses TRBV7-9 with TRBJ1-5; TRBD1 matches at 9 bases. Germline CDR1 SEHNR, CDR2 FQNEAQ (reference sequence). Trimming removed 7 bases from V and 4 bases from J; junction bases left unmatched: 20. CDR3 length: 19 residues. CDR3: CASIPQELRLGTGNQPQHF. The CDR3 DNA reads as TGTGCCAGCATACCCCAAGAGCTCCGCCTCGGGACAGGGAATCAGCCCCAGCATTTT. The full variable domain, its missing parts supplied by reference TRBV7-9 and TRBJ1-5, is DTGVSQNPRHKITKRGQNVTFRCDPISEHNRLYWYRQTLGQGPEFLTYFQNEAQLEKSRLLSDRFSAERPKGSFSTLEIQRTEQGDSAMYLCASIPQELRLGTGNQPQHFGDGTRLSIL.

The V gene is TRBV7-2, the J gene TRBJ2-7; 9 nucleotides align to TRBD1. V was pared by 5 bases and J by 2 bases, with 7 bases of the junction left unmatched. This CDR3 is built from 15 residues. CDR1 is SGHTA and CDR2 is FQGNSA in the germline V gene. This CDR3 reads CASSPDRGWTYEQYF. The DNA for the CDR3 is TGTGCCAGCAGCCCGGACAGGGGATGGACCTACGAGCAGTACTTC.

This chain uses TRBV6-5 with TRBJ1-4, with unresolved D. Germline V gene lookup returns CDR1 MNHEY and CDR2 SVGAGI. The length of the CDR3 is 13 residues. V was shortened by 2 bases and J by 6 bases, with 7 bases between the two germline ends. CDR3 amino acids: CASSYRTDEKLFF. The CDR3 coding sequence is TGTGCCAGCAGTTACCGGACTGATGAAAAACTGTTTTTT.

The chain is built from TRBV11-3 and TRBJ2-1; 7 nucleotides line up with TRBD2. This CDR3 spans 16 amino acids. After removal of 1 base from V and 2 bases from J, the junction contained 5 bases not matched to a gene. Looked up from germline, CDR1 is SGHNT and CDR2 is YENEEA. CDR3 amino acids: CASSLGFAGAYNEQFF. The DNA for the CDR3 is TGTGCCAGCAGCTTAGGCTTTGCGGGAGCCTACAATGAGCAGTTCTTC.

The chain has TRBV5-1 and TRBJ2-6; tentative D call: TRBD2 (6 bases). The CDR3 contains 15 residues. CDR1 is SGHRS and CDR2 is YFSETQ in the germline V gene. Trimming left V 4 bases short and J 0 bases short, with 8 bases between. Written as DNA, the CDR3 is TGCGCCAGCAGCGGCGGGGACTCTGGGGCCAACGTCCTGACTTTC. Amino acid sequence: CASSGGDSGANVLTF.

The chain combines TRBV27 with TRBJ2-7; D gene uncertain. CDR3 size: 11 residues. Germline V CDR1 and CDR2: MNHEY, SMNVEV (reference sequence). Between the trimmed V and J ends, which lost 7 bases and 1 base, there was a span of 5 bases. The chain's CDR3 is CASTLSYEQYF. The CDR3 region has the DNA TGTGCCAGCACACTTTCCTACGAGCAGTACTTC.

The chain is built from TRBV9 and TRBJ2-5; 13 positions agree with TRBD2. The CDR3 runs to 15 residues. V lost 9 bases to trimming and J lost 7 bases; unmatched junction nucleotides: 12. Germline CDR1 and CDR2: SGDLS and YYNGEE. The CDR3 protein is CAKTGGTSGARTQYF. In DNA form, the CDR3 reads TGTGCCAAAACGGGCGGGACTAGCGGGGCCCGGACCCAGTACTTC.

CDR3 region: CASSQTGMNTEAFF. The CDR3 bases are TGCGCCAGCAGCCAAACAGGGATGAACACTGAAGCTTTCTTT. The chain carries TRBV4-1 and TRBJ1-1; D may be TRBD1 (6 bases). Germline V gives CDR1 MGHRA, CDR2 YSYEKL. This CDR3 is built from 14 residues. The V end was cut by 2 bases, the J end by 0 bases, with 7 bases between.

The V call is TRBV7-9, the J call TRBJ1-5; D uncertain. Germline V lookup: CDR1 SEHNR, CDR2 FQNEAQ (reference sequence). V gave up 5 bases and J gave up 6 bases, with 11 bases separating them. The CDR3 is 13 residues long. The CDR3 DNA reads as TGTGCCAGCAGCGGCGGGGAAAGTCAGCCCCAGCATTTT. As protein: CASSGGESQPQHF.

The chain employs TRBV10-3 and TRBJ2-3; D gene ambiguous. V gave up 7 bases and J gave up 2 bases, with 13 bases separating them. Looked up from germline, CDR1 is ENHRY and CDR2 is SYGVKD. The CDR3 loop spans 14 amino acids. CDR3 sequence (DNA): TGTGCCATCACCGACTCTGCCTCCACAGATACGCAGTATTTT. Encoded protein: CAITDSASTDTQYF.

In the case of this clone: Other DNA sequences from this sample encode an identical CDR3 as well. The chain combines TRBV30 with TRBJ2-7; D uncertain. The germline CDR1 and CDR2 sequences are GTSNPN and SVGIG (reference sequence). V was cut by 2 bases and J by 1 base, with 3 bases left in between. The CDR3 consists of 11 residues. The chain's CDR3 is CAWSLSYEQYF. As DNA, the CDR3 is TGTGCCTGGAGTCTGTCCTACGAGCAGTACTTC.

The V gene is TRBV4-2, the J gene TRBJ1-2; TRBD1 might be the D (5 bases). Germline CDR1 and CDR2: LGHNA and YNFKEQ. The V end was cut by 3 bases, the J end by 8 bases, with 19 bases between. This CDR3 has 15 amino acids. The CDR3 protein is CASSHPQEQGLGYTF. The CDR3 coding sequence is TGTGCCAGCAGCCACCCTCAGGAGCAGGGCTTAGGCTACACCTTC.

CDR3 DNA: TGTGCCAGCAGCTTACCAATGAGGCACGAGCAGTACTTC. Protein sequence: CASSLPMRHEQYF. The gene calls are TRBV11-2 and TRBJ2-7, with D unclear. The germline V gene has CDR1 SGHAT and CDR2 FQNNGV. With 2 bases removed from V and 5 bases from J, the gap between germline ends came to 10 bases. There are 13 residues in the CDR3.

The rearrangement links TRBV5-4 to TRBJ2-3, with D tentatively TRBD2 (5 bases). Germline-derived CDR1 and CDR2 are SGHNT and YYREEE (reference sequence). Trimming stripped 7 bases from V and 2 bases from J, with 17 bases between. CDR3 length equals 15 residues. As DNA, the CDR3 is TGTGCCAGCGGACCTGCCTCTAGCCTCACAGATACGCAGTATTTT. Translation gives CASGPASSLTDTQYF. Looking up the rest from reference TRBV5-4 and TRBJ2-3 gives the full variable domain: ETGVTQSPTHLIKTRGQQVTLRCSSQSGHNTVSWYQQALGQGPQFIFQYYREEENGRGNFPPRFSGLQFPNYSSELNVNALELDDSALYLCASGPASSLTDTQYFGPGTRLTVL.

A single count supports this clone. The chain couples TRBV27 to TRBJ2-5; TRBD1 might be the D (5 bases). The ends were cut back, 6 bases at V and 2 bases at J, with 13 bases in the middle. Looked up from germline, CDR1 is MNHEY and CDR2 is SMNVEV (reference sequence). The CDR3 sequence is 14 residues long. CDR3 DNA: TGTGCCAGCAGGCAGGACACCATACAAGAGACCCAGTACTTC. It yields the protein CASRQDTIQETQYF.

V gene TRBV2 combines with J gene TRBJ1-5; 10 bases line up with TRBD1. Germline lookup yields CDR1 SNHLY and CDR2 FYNNEI. This CDR3 is built from 14 residues. With 4 bases clipped from V and 7 bases from J, the junction kept 4 bases outside the gene matches. The CDR3, as DNA: TGTGCCAGCAGTGCGGGACAGGGGTACCAGCCCCAGCATTTT. Protein product: CASSAGQGYQPQHF.

With regard to this clone: One end of the junction is discordant with germline, which a read error may explain. The chain employs TRBV27 and TRBJ2-7; D not resolved. The CDR3 sequence is 15 residues long. From germline, CDR1 is MNHEY and CDR2 SMNVEV (reference sequence). CDR3 in DNA: TGTGCCAGTAGTTTTGCCGGGTCCTTCGCCTACGAGCAGTACTTC. Translated, it gives CASSFAGSFAYEQYF.

The genes are TRBV5-1 and TRBJ2-1; TRBD1 matches 8 bases. This CDR3 region has 14 residues. CDR1 is SGHRS, CDR2 YFSETQ, per germline. J gave up 10 bases and V 4 bases, and 10 bases lay outside the gene matches. The CDR3 reads CASSPLGQVSEQFF. In nucleotides, the CDR3 is TGCGCCAGCAGCCCCTTGGGACAGGTGAGCGAGCAGTTCTTC.

The chain employs TRBV28 and TRBJ2-1; 9 bases are shared with TRBD1. The CDR3 sequence is 14 residues long. J lost 15 bases, V lost 4 bases, and 13 bases had no gene match. CDR1 and CDR2 (germline): MDHEN, SYDVKM. The CDR3 is CASSSPGQGSFWFF. The CDR3 nucleotides read TGTGCCAGCAGTTCCCCGGGACAGGGCTCTTTTTGGTTCTTC.

This clone was counted a single time. This sequence joins TRBV7-2 and TRBJ2-4, with TRBD2 as a possible D gene (6 bases). CDR1 and CDR2 (germline): SGHTA, FQGNSA. The CDR3 loop spans 15 amino acids. The ends were cut back, 6 bases at V and 0 bases at J, with 12 bases in the middle. The CDR3 DNA sequence: TGTGCCAGCAGATCGGACTATCTAGCCAAAAACATTCAGTACTTC. Its protein is CASRSDYLAKNIQYF.